This T cell receptor beta chain was captured in a study of blood T cell repertoires in COVID-19. In the study overall: COVID-19 samples, acute and convalescent, were from the United States, Italy and Spain. Nucleic acid was either cDNA or gDNA, and it came from T cells, B-cell-depleted T cells, or PBMCs.

V was shortened by 3 bases and J by 7 bases, with 7 bases between the two germline ends. This CDR3 contains 12 residues. The germline CDR1 and CDR2 sequences are ENHRY and SYGVKD. Followed longitudinally, the Seattle patients had been enrolled during active infection. In the original processing: Using reference gene primer amplification, nucleated cell counts were estimated. This table comes from immunoSEQ multiplex PCR, and its TCRdb copy is limited to in-frame clones, with some not included. The V and J calls and clone size are taken from that table; D and trimming were inferred from the DNA. The sample holds 250,000 to 400,000 clones, around 88% seen once.

This receptor was obtained from a woman in her thirties with COVID-19, enrolled during active disease. V usage is TRBV10-3 and J usage is TRBJ1-3, with unresolved D. Input material: peripheral blood. In nucleotides, the CDR3 is TGTGCCATCAGTGACGGAGGGAACACCATATATTTT. Protein product: CAISDGGNTIYF.